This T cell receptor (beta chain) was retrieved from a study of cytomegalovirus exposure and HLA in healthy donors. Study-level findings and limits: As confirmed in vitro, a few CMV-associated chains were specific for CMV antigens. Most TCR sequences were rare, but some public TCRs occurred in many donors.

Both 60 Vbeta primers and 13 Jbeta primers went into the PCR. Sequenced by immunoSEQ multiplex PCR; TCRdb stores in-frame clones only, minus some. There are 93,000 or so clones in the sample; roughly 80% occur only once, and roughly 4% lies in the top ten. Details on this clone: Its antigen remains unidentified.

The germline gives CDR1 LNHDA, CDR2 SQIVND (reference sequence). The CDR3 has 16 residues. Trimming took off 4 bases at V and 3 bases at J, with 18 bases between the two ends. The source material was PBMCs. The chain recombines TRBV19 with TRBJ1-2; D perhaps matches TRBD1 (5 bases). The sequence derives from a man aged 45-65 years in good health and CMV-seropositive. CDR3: CASSTQHGGGDYGYTF. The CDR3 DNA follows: TGTGCCAGTAGTACCCAACACGGCGGGGGGGACTATGGCTACACCTTC.